The entry below gives a single T cell receptor (beta chain) sequence along with its context. What it binds is unknown. Cultured CD4+ T cells had their DNA profiled by the Oncomine TCR Beta short-read assay. TCRdb fed the PCR reads into MiXCR, producing one record per CDR3 protein. The table shows about 9,100 distinct CDR3 sequences, with 65% to 80% occurring only once. Regarding treatment: roughly 11-day PBMC culture with coronavirus spike peptide pools or control peptides (ViraFEST assay). Losses at the gene ends were 4 bases for V and 4 bases for J; bases not matched to a gene: 6. The germline CDR1 and CDR2 sequences are SNHLY and FYNNEI. The CDR3 runs 16 residues. The sample belongs to a study of vaccination and CD4 T cells after COVID-19. General study points: Counts of SARS-CoV-2-reactive clonotypes had a median that went from approximately 21 to 38, a nonsignificant change.

The chain has TRBV2 and TRBJ2-6, with 8 bases lining up with TRBD1. This clonotype was sampled from a human donor who had recovered from COVID-19. The source material was CD4+ T cells from blood, cultured in vitro. CDR3 DNA: TGTGCCAGCAGTGGGAACAGGGGGGCCGGGGCCAACGTCCTGACTTTC. Amino acid sequence: CASSGNRGAGANVLTF.